This T cell receptor beta chain comes out of a study of cytomegalovirus exposure and HLA in healthy donors. Study findings and constraints: Cytomegalovirus status was reportedly diagnosed by the classifier with high sensitivity and specificity.

Concerning this clone: Its target is unknown.

This CDR3 region has 13 residues. CDR1 GTSNPN and CDR2 SVGIG come from the germline V gene (reference sequence). V lost 4 bases to trimming and J lost 8 bases, with 17 bases between them. The PCR made use of 60 Vbeta and 13 Jbeta primers. As processed by the authors: It was a later analysis that counted some 80 million unique TCR beta chains, of which 9.5 million to 14 million were shared. TCRdb's table, derived via immunoSEQ multiplex PCR, lists solely in-frame clones and lacks some. V and J calls and clone size follow that table, whereas D and trimming were derived from the DNA. The table includes approximately 240,000 clones, 70% to 85% detected once.

Material for sequencing was PBMCs. The TCR sequence derives from a woman in her thirties or forties in good health and CMV-seronegative. J is TRBJ1-2 and V is TRBV30; D remains ambiguous. CDR3 residues: CAWTGQPGGGYTF. The CDR3 DNA is TGTGCCTGGACGGGCCAACCCGGAGGCGGCTACACCTTC.